The rows below give T cell receptor beta chains drawn from one sample of a study of blood T cell repertoires in COVID-19. Produced via immunoSEQ multiplex PCR; TCRdb's table is partial and in-frame only. Seen here are hundreds of thousands of clones, around 82% observed once, and the top ten hold 3.5% to 5.5%. The sample taken for sequencing was PBMCs or T cells enriched from blood (not recorded which). These receptors were obtained from a man between 25 and 39 years old with acute COVID-19. Each CDR3 is given with its conserved first and last residue. D genes are given only for firm matches. Size is omitted from some rows. Given values are once, few, many or a class for expanded clones.

>TRBJ1-2|NA|NA|TRBV3-1/TRBV3-2
TGTGCCAGCAGTCACCAGGGCTCCAACTATGGCTACACCTTC
CASSHQGSNYGYTF
>TRBJ2-1|TRBD2|NA|TRBV4-1
TGCGCCAGCAGCCAAGATCCCAGCGGGGGAAACAATGAGCAGTTCTTC
CASSQDPSGGNNEQFF
>TRBJ2-5|NA|few|TRBV7-9
TGTGCCAGCACCCTAGTGGTGCAGGAGACCCAGTACTTC
CASTLVVQETQYF
>TRBJ1-5|TRBD1|NA|TRBV7-9
TGTGCCAGCAGCGATAGCCAGACAGGGAGTCAGCCCCAGCATTTT
CASSDSQTGSQPQHF
>TRBJ2-7|NA|NA|TRBV4-1
TGCGCCAGCAGCCAAGTAGCCACAATCGTCGACGAGCAGTACTTC
CASSQVATIVDEQYF
>TRBJ2-2|TRBD1|few|TRBV7-2
TGTGCCAGCAGCCCGGGACAGACACCCGGGGAGCTGTTTTTT
CASSPGQTPGELFF
>TRBJ1-5|TRBD1|NA|TRBV27
TGTGCCAGCAGTAAACAGGGGGCGTCAGGTCAGCCCCAGCATTTT
CASSKQGASGQPQHF
>TRBJ1-1|NA|few|TRBV2
TGTGCCAGCATTCTTGGGCAGGGGTTTCGGACTGAAGCTTTCTTT
CASILGQGFRTEAFF
>TRBJ2-5|TRBD2|NA|TRBV4-1
TGCGCCAGCAGCCCTGTGGCGGGGGATGGAGAGACCCAGTACTTC
CASSPVAGDGETQYF
>TRBJ1-4|TRBD1|NA|TRBV19
TGTGCCAGTAGTTCGACCGGGACAGGAGACGAAAAACTGTTTTTT
CASSSTGTGDEKLFF
>TRBJ1-4|TRBD1|once|TRBV6-5
TGTGCCAGCAGTTACTTGGGGACAGGCAATGAAAAACTGTTTTTT
CASSYLGTGNEKLFF
>TRBJ1-1|TRBD1|NA|TRBV4-2
TGTGCCAGCAGCCTGACAGGGGGGAGCACTGAAGCTTTCTTT
CASSLTGGSTEAFF
>TRBJ2-5|TRBD2|NA|TRBV3-1/TRBV3-2
TGTGCCAGCAGTCTTCTAGCGGGCCTCCAAGAGACCCAGTACTTC
CASSLLAGLQETQYF
>TRBJ2-5|TRBD1|NA|TRBV2
TGTGCCAGCAGTGGGGACAGCCAAGAGACCCAGTACTTC
CASSGDSQETQYF
>TRBJ1-2|NA|NA|TRBV30
TGTGCCTGGAGCCTGGGGGCGTATGGCTACACCTTC
CAWSLGAYGYTF
>TRBJ2-7|NA|NA|TRBV12-3/TRBV12-4
TGTGCCAGCAGTAGGAGGGTAAGCGAGCAGTACTTC
CASSRRVSEQYF
>TRBJ2-5|NA|NA|TRBV9
TGTGCCAGCAGCGTTGGGCAGACAGAGACCCAGTACTTC
CASSVGQTETQYF
>TRBJ1-1|TRBD1|NA|TRBV2
TGTGCCAGCAGAGAAGCAGGGGGCACTGAAGCTTTCTTT
CASREAGGTEAFF
>TRBJ2-7|NA|NA|TRBV5-4
TGTGCCAGCAGCTTGGGACGACTCCAGGGGAACGAGCAGTACTTC
CASSLGRLQGNEQYF
>TRBJ1-1|NA|once|TRBV11-2
TGTGCCAGCAGCTCTCCGCCTAGACAGCCGAACACTGAAGCTTTCTTT
CASSSPPRQPNTEAFF
>TRBJ2-3|TRBD1|NA|TRBV7-3
TGTGCCAGCAGCAGAAAGACAGGGGCCACAGATACGCAGTATTTT
CASSRKTGATDTQYF
>TRBJ2-3|NA|NA|TRBV5-5
TGTGCCAGCAGCGACCTAGGGGGGGGGAAGGGCACAGATACGCAGTATTTT
CASSDLGGGKGTDTQYF
>TRBJ2-3|NA|NA|TRBV2
TGTGCCAGCAGTGCAGGAGGGCCCACCACAGATACGCAGTATTTT
CASSAGGPTTDTQYF
>TRBJ2-3|NA|NA|TRBV6-1
TGTGCCAGCAGTGAAGCCGTCAGGGAAGACACAGATACGCAGTATTTT
CASSEAVREDTDTQYF
>TRBJ1-3|TRBD1|NA|TRBV7-9
TGTGCCAGCAGCGGGGACAGGGGTTATGGAAACACCATATATTTT
CASSGDRGYGNTIYF
>TRBJ1-6|TRBD1|NA|TRBV4-1
TGCGCCAGCAGCTCTCGGGACAGGGGAACCTCACCCCTCCACTTT
CASSSRDRGTSPLHF
>TRBJ1-3|TRBD1|NA|TRBV18
TGTGCCAGCTCACCAGGAACAGGGGGCTACACCATATATTTT
CASSPGTGGYTIYF
>TRBJ1-3|NA|once|TRBV3-1/TRBV3-2
TGTGCCAGCAGCCCTAGAGACAGACTGGGAAACACCATATATTTT
CASSPRDRLGNTIYF
>TRBJ2-1|NA|NA|TRBV29-1
TGCAGCGTGTCGCGGACTACTAACAATGAGCAGTTCTTC
CSVSRTTNNEQFF
>TRBJ2-7|NA|NA|TRBV5-6
TGTGCCAGCAGCTTGCGGGGGTGGTCCTACGAGCAGTACTTC
CASSLRGWSYEQYF
>TRBJ1-2|TRBD1|NA|TRBV7-3
TGTGCCAGCAGCTTAATGCCAGGGGGCGGGTCTGGTGGCTACACCTTC
CASSLMPGGGSGGYTF
>TRBJ2-3|TRBD2|NA|TRBV9
TGTGCCAGCAGCGTAGCGGGGGGGTATAGCACAGATACGCAGTATTTT
CASSVAGGYSTDTQYF
>TRBJ1-2|TRBD1|NA|TRBV4-1
TGCGCCAGCAGCCCACTACAGGACCCGACTCAGGGGGTGGGCGGCTACACCTTC
CASSPLQDPTQGVGGYTF
>TRBJ1-1|TRBD1|once|TRBV5-1
TGCGCCAGCAGCTTAACAGGGGGGAACACTGAAGCTTTCTTT
CASSLTGGNTEAFF
>TRBJ1-6|TRBD1|NA|TRBV3-1/TRBV3-2
TGTGCCAGCACCGACAGGGGCGGCGGCTCACCCCTCCACTTT
CASTDRGGGSPLHF
>TRBJ1-2|NA|NA|TRBV6-2/TRBV6-3
TGTGCCAGCAGTTACTCTATCCAGGAAACGTCAGGCTACACCTTC
CASSYSIQETSGYTF
>TRBJ1-6|TRBD1|NA|TRBV6-1
TGTGCCAGCAGTGAAGGACAGGGGGCTTCACCCCTCCACTTT
CASSEGQGASPLHF
>TRBJ2-5|TRBD1|NA|TRBV19
TGTGCCAGTAGTCACCCCATCGGCAGGGGGCACGAGACCCAGTACTTC
CASSHPIGRGHETQYF
>TRBJ1-1|NA|NA|TRBV19
TGTGCCAGTAGTATTAACGGGAAGAACACTGAAGCTTTCTTT
CASSINGKNTEAFF
>TRBJ2-4|TRBD1|once|TRBV28
TGTGCCAGCAGTTTAATGGGGACAGGTAAAAACATTCAGTACTTC
CASSLMGTGKNIQYF
>TRBJ1-1|NA|NA|TRBV14
TGTGCCAGCAGCCAAGAAATGGTACCGGGGACTGAAGCTTTCTTT
CASSQEMVPGTEAFF
>TRBJ1-2|NA|NA|TRBV5-4
TGTGCCAGCAGCTTGGACAGGGTCGGCTACACCTTC
CASSLDRVGYTF
>TRBJ1-4|TRBD1|NA|TRBV4-1
TGCGCCAGCAGCCAAAATCTGGGACAGGGAGATGAAAAACTGTTTTTT
CASSQNLGQGDEKLFF
>TRBJ1-5|NA|NA|TRBV28
TGTGCCAGCAGTTTCGGGGTTGCTCAGCCCCAGCATTTT
CASSFGVAQPQHF
>TRBJ2-3|NA|NA|TRBV24-1
TGTGCCACCAGTGATGCTCGGGGGGCTAGCACAGATACGCAGTATTTT
CATSDARGASTDTQYF
>TRBJ1-1|NA|few|TRBV7-2
TGTGCCAGCAGCTTGTACTCAAACACTGAAGCTTTCTTT
CASSLYSNTEAFF
>TRBJ2-1|NA|NA|TRBV7-6
TGTGCCAGCACCTGGGGGACTCCGACCCAAGGTAGTGAGCAGTTCTTC
CASTWGTPTQGSEQFF
>TRBJ1-2|NA|NA|TRBV5-3
TGTGCCTCCTTCACGTTACCGGGGAGGTACTATGGCTACACCTTC
CASFTLPGRYYGYTF
>TRBJ2-3|TRBD2|NA|TRBV10-3
TGTGCCATCAGGCCGGGGGGGGAGAGCACAGATACGCAGTATTTT
CAIRPGGESTDTQYF
>TRBJ2-6|TRBD1|few|TRBV5-1
TGCGCCAGCAGCTCCTGGACAGGGCTCGCTGGGGCCAACGTCCTGACTTTC
CASSSWTGLAGANVLTF
>TRBJ2-7|TRBD2|once|TRBV11-2
TGTGCCAGCAGCCCCCCACTAGCGGGGGCCTTCTCCTACGAGCAGTACTTC
CASSPPLAGAFSYEQYF
>TRBJ1-3|TRBD1|NA|TRBV7-2
TGTGCCAGCAGCGGCAGGGGGCTTTACTCTGGAAACACCATATATTTT
CASSGRGLYSGNTIYF
>TRBJ1-1|NA|NA|TRBV11-1
TGTGCCAGCAGCCCGACAGAACCTGAAGCTTTCTTT
CASSPTEPEAFF
>TRBJ2-5|TRBD1|NA|TRBV3-1/TRBV3-2
TGTGCCAGCAGCCCCAGAAGGACAGGGGCCATACGTGAGACCCAGTACTTC
CASSPRRTGAIRETQYF
>TRBJ1-6|TRBD1|NA|TRBV7-9
TGTGCCAGCAGCTCGCCCCAGGGGGTTCATAATTCACCCCTCCACTTT
CASSSPQGVHNSPLHF
>TRBJ1-6|NA|NA|TRBV16
TGTGCCAGCAGCCAATTGGCCAGGGGTAATTCACCCCTCCACTTT
CASSQLARGNSPLHF